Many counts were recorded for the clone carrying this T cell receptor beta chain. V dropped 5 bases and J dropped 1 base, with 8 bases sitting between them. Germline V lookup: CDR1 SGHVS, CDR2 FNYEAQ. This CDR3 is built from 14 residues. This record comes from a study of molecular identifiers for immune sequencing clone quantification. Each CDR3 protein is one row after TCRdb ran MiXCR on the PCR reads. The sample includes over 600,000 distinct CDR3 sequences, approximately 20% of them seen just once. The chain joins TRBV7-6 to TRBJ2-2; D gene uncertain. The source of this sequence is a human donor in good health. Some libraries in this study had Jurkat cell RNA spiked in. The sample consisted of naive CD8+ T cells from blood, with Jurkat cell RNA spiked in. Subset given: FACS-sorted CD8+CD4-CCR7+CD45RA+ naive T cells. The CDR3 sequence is CASSPTLNTGELFF. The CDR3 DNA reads TGTGCCAGCAGCCCTACTTTGAACACCGGGGAGCTGTTTTTT.